This T cell receptor beta chain was retrieved from a study of blood T cell repertoires in COVID-19. Study-level background: Spain, Italy and the United States supplied samples that represented acute and convalescent COVID-19. From T cells, B-cell-depleted T cells, or PBMCs came the material, which was cDNA or gDNA.

The authors' processing: How many nucleated cells were present was estimated from reference gene primer amplification. Generated by immunoSEQ multiplex PCR, the TCRdb table keeps only in-frame clones and is missing some. The V and J calls and the clone size are those of that table, but D and trimming were determined from the DNA. The sample consists of 150,000 or so clones, roughly 86% of them appearing once. This clone was observed at least ten times. The CDR3 is 16 residues long. Trimming took off 0 bases at V and 2 bases at J, with 12 bases between the two ends. Per germline, CDR1 LGHNA and CDR2 YNFKEQ.

Sequenced material: peripheral blood. This receptor was taken from a human donor in a cohort sampled during active COVID-19. The V call is TRBV4-2, the J call TRBJ2-3; TRBD2 is a possible D gene (5 bases). The CDR3 reads CASSQERAAATDTQYF. The CDR3 DNA reads as TGTGCCAGCAGCCAAGAGCGGGCGGCAGCCACAGATACGCAGTATTTT.